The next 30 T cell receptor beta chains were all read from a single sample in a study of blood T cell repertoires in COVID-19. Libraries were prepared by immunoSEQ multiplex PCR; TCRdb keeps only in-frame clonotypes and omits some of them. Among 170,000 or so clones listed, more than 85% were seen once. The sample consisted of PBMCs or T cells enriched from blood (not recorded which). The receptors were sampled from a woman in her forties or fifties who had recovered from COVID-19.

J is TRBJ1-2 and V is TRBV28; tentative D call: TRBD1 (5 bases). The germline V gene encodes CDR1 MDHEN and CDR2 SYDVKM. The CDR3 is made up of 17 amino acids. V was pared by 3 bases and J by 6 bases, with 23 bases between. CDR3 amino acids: CASSFGGVAARGNGYTF. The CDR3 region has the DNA TGTGCCAGCAGTTTTGGAGGGGTGGCTGCGAGGGGAAATGGCTACACCTTC.

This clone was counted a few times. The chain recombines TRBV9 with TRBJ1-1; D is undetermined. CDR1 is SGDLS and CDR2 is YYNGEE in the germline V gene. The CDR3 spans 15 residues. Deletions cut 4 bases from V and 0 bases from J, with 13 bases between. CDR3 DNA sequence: TGTGCCAGCAGCCCTATCTGGAGCATGAACACTGAAGCTTTCTTT. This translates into CASSPIWSMNTEAFF.

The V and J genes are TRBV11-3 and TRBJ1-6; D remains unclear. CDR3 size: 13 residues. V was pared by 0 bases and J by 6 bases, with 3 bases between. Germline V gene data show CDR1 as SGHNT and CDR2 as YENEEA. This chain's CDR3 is CASSLEANSPLHF. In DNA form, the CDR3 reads TGTGCCAGCAGCTTAGAAGCTAATTCACCCCTCCACTTT.

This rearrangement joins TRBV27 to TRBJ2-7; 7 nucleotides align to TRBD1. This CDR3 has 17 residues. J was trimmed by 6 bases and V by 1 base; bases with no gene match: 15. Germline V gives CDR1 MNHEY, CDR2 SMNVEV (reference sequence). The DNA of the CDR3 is TGTGCCAGCAGTTTATTAGTAACCGGGACAGTCCCCTCCGAGCAGTACTTC. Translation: CASSLLVTGTVPSEQYF.

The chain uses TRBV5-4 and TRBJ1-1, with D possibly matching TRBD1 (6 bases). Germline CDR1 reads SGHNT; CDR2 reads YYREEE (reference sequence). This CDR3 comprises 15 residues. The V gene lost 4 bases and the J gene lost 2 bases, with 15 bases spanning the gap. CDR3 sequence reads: CASSRDGTYNTEAFF. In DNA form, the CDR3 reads TGTGCCAGCAGCCGAGATGGGACATACAACACTGAAGCTTTCTTT. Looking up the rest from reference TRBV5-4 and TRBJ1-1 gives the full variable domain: ETGVTQSPTHLIKTRGQQVTLRCSSQSGHNTVSWYQQALGQGPQFIFQYYREEENGRGNFPPRFSGLQFPNYSSELNVNALELDDSALYLCASSRDGTYNTEAFFGQGTRLTVV.

CDR3 nucleotides: TGTGCCAGCAGCTTGGCGGTAGGGGATATAGGCTATGGCTACACCTTC. Its protein is CASSLAVGDIGYGYTF. The chain has TRBV5-4 and TRBJ1-2; a weak D match, TRBD1 (5 bases). The CDR3 is 16 residues long. V gave up 0 bases and J gave up 4 bases, with 16 bases separating them. Looked up from germline, CDR1 is SGHNT and CDR2 is YYREEE (reference sequence).

CDR3 coding DNA: TGTGCCAGCAGCTTAGCTGGGACAGGGGCGTCTTTAAGGGGGGATGGCTACACCTTC. Translating it yields CASSLAGTGASLRGDGYTF. This chain connects TRBV7-9 to TRBJ1-2; 10 bases match TRBD1. CDR3 length: 19 amino acids. The V segment lost 0 bases and the J segment 6 bases; nucleotides outside the gene matches: 16. Germline V gives CDR1 SEHNR, CDR2 FQNEAQ (reference sequence).

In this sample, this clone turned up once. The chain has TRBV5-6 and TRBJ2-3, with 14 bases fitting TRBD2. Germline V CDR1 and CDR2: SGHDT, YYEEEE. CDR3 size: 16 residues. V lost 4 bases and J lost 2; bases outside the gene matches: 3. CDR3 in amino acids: CASSAGLAGDTDTQYF. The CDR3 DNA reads TGTGCCAGCAGCGCGGGACTAGCGGGAGACACAGATACGCAGTATTTT.

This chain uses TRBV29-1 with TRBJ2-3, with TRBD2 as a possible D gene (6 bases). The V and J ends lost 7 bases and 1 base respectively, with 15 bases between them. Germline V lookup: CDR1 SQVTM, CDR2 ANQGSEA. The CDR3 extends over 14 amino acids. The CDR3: CSALGSGGTDTQYF. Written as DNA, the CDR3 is TGCAGCGCTCTCGGTAGCGGAGGCACAGATACGCAGTATTTT.

CDR3 loop: CASSSDRVFSLHF. Here the CDR3 DNA reads TGTGCCAGCAGTTCGGACAGGGTTTTTAGCCTCCACTTT. The chain has TRBV12-3 or TRBV12-4 and TRBJ1-6; 8 bases align to TRBD1. This CDR3 region has 13 residues. V was clipped by 4 bases and J by 15 bases; unmatched bases: 8.

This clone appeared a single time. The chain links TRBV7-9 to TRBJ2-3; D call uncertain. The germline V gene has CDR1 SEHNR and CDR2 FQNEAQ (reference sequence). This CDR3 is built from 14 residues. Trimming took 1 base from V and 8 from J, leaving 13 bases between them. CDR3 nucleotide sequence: TGTGCCAGCAGCTTAGAAAAATGGTTGGCTACGCAGTATTTT. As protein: CASSLEKWLATQYF.

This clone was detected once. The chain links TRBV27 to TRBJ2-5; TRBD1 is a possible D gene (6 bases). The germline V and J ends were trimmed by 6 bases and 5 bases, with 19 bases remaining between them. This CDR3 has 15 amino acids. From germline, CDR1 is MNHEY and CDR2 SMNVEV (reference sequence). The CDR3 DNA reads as TGTGCCAGCAGGCCACTAGGGGGAGCACGGGAGACCCAGTACTTC. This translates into CASRPLGGARETQYF.

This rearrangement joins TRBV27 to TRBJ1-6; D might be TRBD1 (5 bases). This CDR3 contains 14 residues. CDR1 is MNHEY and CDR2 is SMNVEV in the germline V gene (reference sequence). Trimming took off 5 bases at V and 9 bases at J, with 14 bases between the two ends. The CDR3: CASSPRGMVSPLHF. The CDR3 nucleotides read TGTGCCAGCAGTCCAAGGGGTATGGTTTCACCCCTCCACTTT.

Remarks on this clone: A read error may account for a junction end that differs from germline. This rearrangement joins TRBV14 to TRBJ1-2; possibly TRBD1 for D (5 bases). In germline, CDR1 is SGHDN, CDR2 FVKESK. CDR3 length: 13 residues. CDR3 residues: CASSQTTAGISTF. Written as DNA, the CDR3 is TGTGCCAGCAGCCAAACGACAGCCGGTATTTCAACGTTC.

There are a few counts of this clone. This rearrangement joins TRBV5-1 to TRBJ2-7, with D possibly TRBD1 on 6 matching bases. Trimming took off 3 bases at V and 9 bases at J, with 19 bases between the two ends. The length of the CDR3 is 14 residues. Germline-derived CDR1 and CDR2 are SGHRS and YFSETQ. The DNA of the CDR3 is TGCGCCAGCAGCTCCGGACAGTGGGAGTTCAGGCAGTACTTC. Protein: CASSSGQWEFRQYF.

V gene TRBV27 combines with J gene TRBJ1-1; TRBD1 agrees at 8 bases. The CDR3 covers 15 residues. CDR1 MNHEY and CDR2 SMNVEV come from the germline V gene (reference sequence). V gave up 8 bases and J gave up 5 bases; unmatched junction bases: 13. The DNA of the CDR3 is TGTGCCAGCCAAACGAATCCCGACAGGGGAACTGAAGCTTTCTTT. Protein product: CASQTNPDRGTEAFF.

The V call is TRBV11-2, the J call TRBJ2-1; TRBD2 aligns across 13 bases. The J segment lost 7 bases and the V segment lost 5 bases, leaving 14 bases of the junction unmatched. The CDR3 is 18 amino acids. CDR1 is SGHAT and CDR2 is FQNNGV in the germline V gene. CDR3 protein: CASSQTSGRRKVGNEQFF. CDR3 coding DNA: TGTGCCAGCAGCCAGACTAGCGGGAGGCGAAAGGTAGGGAATGAGCAGTTCTTC.

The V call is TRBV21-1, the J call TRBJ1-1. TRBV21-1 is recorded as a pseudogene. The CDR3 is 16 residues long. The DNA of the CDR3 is TGTGCCAGCAGCAACGCAATGGGGGGGAAGAGCACTGAAGCTTTCTTT. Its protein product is CASSNAMGGKSTEAFF.

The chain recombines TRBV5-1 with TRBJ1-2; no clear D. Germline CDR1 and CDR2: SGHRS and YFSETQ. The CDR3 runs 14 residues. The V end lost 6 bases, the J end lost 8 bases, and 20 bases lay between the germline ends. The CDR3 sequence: CASTSQGGEGGYTF. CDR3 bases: TGCGCCAGCACCTCACAAGGAGGTGAGGGCGGCTACACCTTC.

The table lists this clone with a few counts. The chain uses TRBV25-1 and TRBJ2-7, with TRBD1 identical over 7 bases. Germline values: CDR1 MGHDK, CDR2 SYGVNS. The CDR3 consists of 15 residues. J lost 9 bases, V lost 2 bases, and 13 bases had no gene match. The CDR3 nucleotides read TGTGCCAGCAGTGAAAGGACAGGCAAACTACGTCGGCAGTACTTC. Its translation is CASSERTGKLRRQYF.

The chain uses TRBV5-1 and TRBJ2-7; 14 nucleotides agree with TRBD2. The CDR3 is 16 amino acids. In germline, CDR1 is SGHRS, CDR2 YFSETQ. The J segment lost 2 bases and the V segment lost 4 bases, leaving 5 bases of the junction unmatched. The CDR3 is CASSRLAGGLTYEQYF. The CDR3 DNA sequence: TGCGCCAGCAGCCGACTAGCGGGAGGGCTGACCTACGAGCAGTACTTC.

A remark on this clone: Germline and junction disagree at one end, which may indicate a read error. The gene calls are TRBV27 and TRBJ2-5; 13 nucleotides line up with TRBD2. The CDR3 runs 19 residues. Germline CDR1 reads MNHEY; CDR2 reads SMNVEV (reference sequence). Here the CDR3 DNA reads TGTGCCAGCAGTTTGTTTTTTATGGGGACTAGCGGGACTCAAGAGACCCAATACTTC. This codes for CASSLFFMGTSGTQETQYF.

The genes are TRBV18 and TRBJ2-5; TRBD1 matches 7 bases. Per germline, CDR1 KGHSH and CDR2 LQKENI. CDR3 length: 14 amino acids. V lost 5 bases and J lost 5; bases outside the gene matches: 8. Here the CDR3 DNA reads TGTGCCAGCTCAGCCAGACAGGGCGCGGAGACCCAGTACTTC. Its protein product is CASSARQGAETQYF.

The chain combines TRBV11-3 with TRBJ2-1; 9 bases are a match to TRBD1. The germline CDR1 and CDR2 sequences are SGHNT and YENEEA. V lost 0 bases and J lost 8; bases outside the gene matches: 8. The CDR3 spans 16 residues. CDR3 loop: CASSLDYGTGLDEQFF. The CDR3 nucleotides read TGTGCCAGCAGCTTAGATTATGGGACAGGGTTGGATGAGCAGTTCTTC.

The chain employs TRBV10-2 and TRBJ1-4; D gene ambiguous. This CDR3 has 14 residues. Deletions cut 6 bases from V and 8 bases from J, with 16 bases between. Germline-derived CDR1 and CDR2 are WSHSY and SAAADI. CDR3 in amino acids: CASRSEQRQEKLFF. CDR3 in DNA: TGCGCCAGCAGGTCGGAACAGCGGCAGGAAAAACTGTTTTTT.

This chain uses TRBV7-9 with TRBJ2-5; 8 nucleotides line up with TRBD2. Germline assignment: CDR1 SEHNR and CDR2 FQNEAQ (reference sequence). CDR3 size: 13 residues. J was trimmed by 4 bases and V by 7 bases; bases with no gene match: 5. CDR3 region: CASIGAGAETQYF. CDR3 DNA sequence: TGTGCCAGCATAGGAGCGGGAGCAGAGACCCAGTACTTC.

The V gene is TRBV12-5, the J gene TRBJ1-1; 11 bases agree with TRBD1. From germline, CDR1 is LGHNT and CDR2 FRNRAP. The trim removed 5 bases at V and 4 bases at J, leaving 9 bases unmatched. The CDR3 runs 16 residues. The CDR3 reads CASGIRDRGRSTEAFF. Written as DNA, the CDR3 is TGTGCTAGTGGTATCCGGGACAGGGGGAGGAGCACTGAAGCTTTCTTT. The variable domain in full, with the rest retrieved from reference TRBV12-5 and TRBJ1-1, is DARVTQTPRHKVTEMGQEVTMRCQPILGHNTVFWYRQTMMQGLELLAYFRNRAPLDDSGMPKDRFSAEMPDATLATLKIQPSEPRDSAVYFCASGIRDRGRSTEAFFGQGTRLTVV.

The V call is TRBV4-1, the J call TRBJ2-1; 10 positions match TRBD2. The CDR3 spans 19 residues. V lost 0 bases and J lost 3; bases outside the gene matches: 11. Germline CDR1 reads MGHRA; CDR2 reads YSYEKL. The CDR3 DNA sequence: TGCGCCAGCAGCCAAGAGCCCGCCACTACTAGCGGGAACTACAATGAGCAGTTCTTC. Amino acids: CASSQEPATTSGNYNEQFF.

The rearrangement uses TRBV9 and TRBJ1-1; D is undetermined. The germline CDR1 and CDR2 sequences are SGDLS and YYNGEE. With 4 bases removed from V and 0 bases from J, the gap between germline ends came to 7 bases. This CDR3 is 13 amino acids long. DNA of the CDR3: TGTGCCAGCAGCCTAAGTTTGAACACTGAAGCTTTCTTT. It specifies CASSLSLNTEAFF.

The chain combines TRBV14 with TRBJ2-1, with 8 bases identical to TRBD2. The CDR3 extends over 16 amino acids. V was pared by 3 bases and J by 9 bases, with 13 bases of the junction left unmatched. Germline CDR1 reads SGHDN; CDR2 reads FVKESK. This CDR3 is CASSQIERESGIEQFF. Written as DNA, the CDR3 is TGTGCCAGCAGCCAGATCGAGCGGGAGTCGGGCATTGAGCAGTTCTTC.